The clone carrying this T cell receptor beta chain was recorded many times. The sample is drawn from a study of naive and memory T cell subsets. From the second PCR step, alpha and beta chains were amplified apart. Four subsets defined by CD45RA and CD27 were sorted after CD3, CD4, CD8 and live/dead staining. An equimolar mix of two oligonucleotides served as the beta constant-region primer for TRBC1 and TRBC2. Nested alpha and beta constant-region primers with the SP2 primer drove four PCR rounds on ligated cDNA. One entry per CDR3 protein, called by TCRdb with MiXCR from the UMI-ligation and nested PCR reads. This sample carries about 90,000 distinct CDR3 sequences, around 7% of them seen once, and the ten largest clones take roughly 1.5%. The CDR3 covers 12 residues. Germline V lookup: CDR1 SEHNR, CDR2 FQNEAQ (reference sequence). With 4 bases removed from V and 8 bases from J, the gap between germline ends came to 9 bases.

The receptor's source is a human donor in good health. This rearrangement joins TRBV7-9 to TRBJ2-1, with D possibly called TRBD1 or TRBD2 (5 bases each). Specimen: central memory CD4+ T cells from blood. CDR3 amino acids: CASSSGTYEQFF. CDR3 nucleotides: TGTGCCAGCAGCTCAGGGACCTATGAGCAGTTCTTC. Combining the CDR3 with reference TRBV7-9 and TRBJ2-1 gives the whole variable domain DTGVSQNPRHKITKRGQNVTFRCDPISEHNRLYWYRQTLGQGPEFLTYFQNEAQLEKSRLLSDRFSAERPKGSFSTLEIQRTEQGDSAMYLCASSSGTYEQFFGPGTRLTVL.